This entry lists 13 T cell receptor beta chains sequenced from one sample in a study of CD8+ T cells in alopecia areata. RNA extraction was followed by reverse transcription into cDNA, which acted as the sequencing template. Libraries were prepared by immunoSEQ multiplex PCR; TCRdb keeps only in-frame clonotypes and omits some of them. The profile shows 150,000 or so clones, around 49% of them singletons. The specimen comprised CD8+ T cells sorted from blood, sampled at week 0. The receptors shown here come from a human donor with alopecia areata.

The sample holds one count of this clone. The chain recombines TRBV7-6 with TRBJ2-5; a weak D match, TRBD1 (6 bases). Deletions cut 8 bases from V and 4 bases from J, with 20 bases between. The CDR3 spans 15 residues. CDR1 is SGHVS and CDR2 is FNYEAQ in the germline V gene. CDR3 bases: TGTGCCAGCGGCCTCACACAGGGATATGGAGAGACCCAGTACTTC. It is translated as CASGLTQGYGETQYF.

The chain joins TRBV7-9 to TRBJ2-6; D not certain. V was pared by 5 bases and J by 7 bases, with 9 bases between. Germline-derived CDR1 and CDR2 are SEHNR and FQNEAQ (reference sequence). The CDR3 sequence is 13 residues long. CDR3 DNA sequence: TGTGCCAGCAGCCACCTTTTAGCCAACGTCCTGACTTTC. Translated: CASSHLLANVLTF.

V gene TRBV6-5 combines with J gene TRBJ2-7; 7 nucleotides align to TRBD1. The trim removed 2 bases at V and 4 bases at J, leaving 8 bases unmatched. Germline values: CDR1 MNHEY, CDR2 SVGAGI. The CDR3 is made up of 15 amino acids. For the CDR3, the DNA is TGTGCCAGCAGTTACCACAGGGGCTTGGTATACGAGCAGTACTTC. Translation: CASSYHRGLVYEQYF.

The rearrangement joins TRBV14 to TRBJ1-1; possible D gene TRBD1, 6 bases. This CDR3 contains 13 residues. V was trimmed by 4 bases and J by 1 base, leaving 7 bases between them. The V gene's germline CDR1 is SGHDN and CDR2 FVKESK. This CDR3 is CASSRTENTEAFF. The CDR3 nucleotides read TGTGCCAGCAGCCGGACAGAGAACACTGAAGCTTTCTTT.

This clone was picked up a small number of times. The chain uses TRBV30 and TRBJ1-5; D is possibly TRBD1 (6 bases). V shed 3 bases and J shed 3 bases, with 15 bases lying between them. CDR1 and CDR2 (germline): GTSNPN, SVGIG (reference sequence). The CDR3 runs to 15 residues. The CDR3 DNA reads TGTGCCTGGAGCGATCAGGGGTCTCCCAATCAGCCCCAGCATTTT. This encodes CAWSDQGSPNQPQHF.

This clone has a count of ten or more. The rearrangement links TRBV10-2 to TRBJ2-5; 12 bases are shared with TRBD2. Germline lookup yields CDR1 WSHSY and CDR2 SAAADI. The CDR3 has 15 amino acids. The J segment lost 4 bases and the V segment lost 6 bases, leaving 6 bases of the junction unmatched. The CDR3 DNA reads as TGCGCCAGCAGGGACGGACTAGCGGGAACAGAGACCCAGTACTTC. The encoded protein is CASRDGLAGTETQYF.

The rearrangement joins TRBV12-5 to TRBJ2-3, with D perhaps matching TRBD2 (6 bases). The germline CDR1 and CDR2 sequences are LGHNT and FRNRAP. This CDR3 region has 17 residues. The V and J ends lost 0 bases and 2 bases respectively, with 15 bases between them. The CDR3 loop is CASGLVVGGAHTDTQYF. The DNA of the CDR3 is TGTGCTAGTGGTTTGGTAGTTGGCGGGGCCCACACAGATACGCAGTATTTT.

The gene calls are TRBV6-5 and TRBJ1-2, with D maybe TRBD1 (6 bases). V lost 8 bases and J lost 5, with 9 bases in between. CDR1 MNHEY and CDR2 SVGAGI come from the germline V gene. This CDR3 region has 11 residues. The CDR3 reads CASWTAYGYTF. The CDR3 DNA follows: TGTGCCAGCTGGACAGCATATGGCTACACCTTC.

As regards this clone: In the same sample, other DNA sequences code for this CDR3. V gene TRBV7-9 combines with J gene TRBJ2-7; D is ambiguous. The germline gives CDR1 SEHNR, CDR2 FQNEAQ (reference sequence). V lost 1 base to trimming and J lost 6 bases, with 7 bases between them. CDR3 size: 12 residues. CDR3 sequence (DNA): TGTGCCAGCAGCTTAGGGCTTGCCGAGCAGTACTTC. Translating gives CASSLGLAEQYF.

The chain couples TRBV6-1 to TRBJ2-7; TRBD1 aligns across 8 bases. This CDR3 has 13 residues. Trimming took 6 bases from V and 3 from J; bases not matched to a gene: 4. The germline CDR1 and CDR2 sequences are MNHNS and SASEGT. The CDR3 region has the DNA TGTGCCAGCAGCTTTGGGACAGGCTACGAGCAGTACTTC. This translates into CASSFGTGYEQYF.

The chain is built from TRBV23-1 and TRBJ2-7; 8 bases align to TRBD1. TRBV23-1 is known as an ORF, though its function is uncertain. CDR3 length: 21 residues. Unmatched junction bases numbered 22, after V lost 0 bases and J lost 3 bases. CDR3 protein: CASSQSRDRPLLSSYHYEQYF. The DNA for the CDR3 is TGCGCCAGCAGTCAATCGAGGGACAGGCCACTATTAAGCTCCTATCACTACGAGCAGTACTTC.

The chain combines TRBV6-5 with TRBJ2-7; the D call may be TRBD1 or TRBD2 (6 bases each). CDR3 size: 13 residues. Deletions cut 3 bases from V and 7 bases from J, with 13 bases between. Germline loops: CDR1 MNHEY, CDR2 SVGAGI. The CDR3 DNA reads TGTGCCAGCAGTTATTTAGGGGGGTGGGAGCAGTACTTC. Translated: CASSYLGGWEQYF.

This clone has only a few counts. The V and J genes are TRBV29-1 and TRBJ2-7, with unresolved D. Trimming pared 4 bases from V and 5 bases from J, leaving 9 bases between. CDR3 length: 11 amino acids. CDR1 and CDR2 (germline): SQVTM, ANQGSEA. The CDR3 sequence: CSVVTDHEQYF. Written as DNA, the CDR3 is TGCAGCGTTGTCACAGACCACGAGCAGTACTTC.